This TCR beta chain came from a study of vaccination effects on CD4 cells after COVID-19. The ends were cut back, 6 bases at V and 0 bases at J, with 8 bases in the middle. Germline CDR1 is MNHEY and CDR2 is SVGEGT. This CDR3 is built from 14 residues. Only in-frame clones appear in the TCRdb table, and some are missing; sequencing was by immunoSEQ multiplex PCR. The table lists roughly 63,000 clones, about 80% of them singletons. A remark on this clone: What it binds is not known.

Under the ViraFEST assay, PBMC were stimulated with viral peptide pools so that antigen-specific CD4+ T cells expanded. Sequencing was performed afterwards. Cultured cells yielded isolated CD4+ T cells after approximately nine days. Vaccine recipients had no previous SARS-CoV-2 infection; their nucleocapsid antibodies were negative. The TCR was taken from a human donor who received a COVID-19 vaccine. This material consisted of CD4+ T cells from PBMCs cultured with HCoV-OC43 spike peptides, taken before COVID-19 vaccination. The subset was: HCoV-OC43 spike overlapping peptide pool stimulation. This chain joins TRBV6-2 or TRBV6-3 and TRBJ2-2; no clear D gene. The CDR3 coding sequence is TGTGCCAGCAGCCGTCCAACGAACACCGGGGAGCTGTTTTTT. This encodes CASSRPTNTGELFF.